This T cell receptor beta chain is drawn from a study of blood T cell repertoires in COVID-19 (dated by TCRdb to 2018 to 2021). Study-level background: Samples from collaborators originated in the United States, Italy and Spain and spanned both the acute and convalescent phases of COVID-19. The material from the prospective study consisted of cDNA or gDNA derived from T cells, B-cell-depleted T cells, or PBMCs. The dataset comprised deeply sampled blood TCRbeta repertoires from subjects exposed to, actively infected with, or recovered from COVID-19. The repertoires were made available in a free public database intended to serve as a resource for research on the immune response to SARS-CoV-2. The samples were drawn from the first 160 participants of the ongoing ImmuneRACE study and from some 1,300 subjects provided by 6 global collaborators. A de-identified subject ID, COVID-19 status, age in years and sex were almost always included in the sample metadata. Where available, HLA class I and class II types were obtained from metadata supplied by the sample provider rather than from assay-based typing.

Whole blood was collected in K2EDTA tubes by collaborating institutions according to the institutions' own protocols. Collaborator samples were shipped for TCRbeta analysis as frozen whole blood, isolated PBMCs, or DNA extracted from either sample type. CDR1 and CDR2 are drawn from the germline V gene (reference sequence): SGHKS, YYEKEE. V is clipped by 0 bases and J by 2 bases, and the sequence between their germline boundaries is 11 bases long. The CDR3 runs 15 amino acids, cysteine and phenylalanine included. The CDR3 DNA has 45 bases and is translated from base 1. This clone was observed at least ten times. What this receptor recognizes is not known. Qualities for individual bases were not recorded, and no much larger clone is one base off. TCRbeta CDR3 regions were amplified from genomic DNA by means of the immunoSEQ Assay, a bias-controlled multiplex PCR. In the original analysis: The number of nucleated cells in each sample was estimated from the amplification of reference gene primers within the assay. To quantify the absolute abundance of each unique TCRbeta CDR3 rearrangement, sequence reads were collapsed and filtered. For each sample, productive Simpson clonality was calculated as the square root of Simpson's diversity index across productive rearrangements. Not all clones reach the TCRdb copy of this immuneACCESS table, which keeps in-frame sequences only. Checked studies attribute under half of the gap to unresolved V genes and leave the rest unexplained. V and J calls and clone size are copied from that table; D and trimming were computed from the DNA. The sample contains over 150,000 clones, roughly 84% of them found a single time. The ten largest clonotypes hold 11% of the sample.

Results the study describes overall, beyond this receptor: How much clinical and demographic metadata was included differed by source and by participant, and the metadata was provided uncurated.

Sequenced sample: peripheral blood. The clonotype originates from an older man with active or convalescent COVID-19. The chain couples TRBV5-5 to TRBJ1-2, with a tentative D gene TRBD1 over 6 matching bases. The CDR3 is CASSLDGTFNYGYTF. In nucleotides, the sequence is TGTGCCAGCAGCTTGGATGGGACATTCAACTATGGCTACACCTTC.